This TCR beta chain derives from a study of vaccination and CD4 T cells after COVID-19. The study sequenced cultured CD4+ T cell DNA using the Oncomine TCR Beta short-read assay. MiXCR, run by TCRdb on the PCR reads, gives a single entry per CDR3 protein. In the table there are around 4,000 distinct CDR3 sequences, over 15% of which are singletons. By its share, this clonotype is medium-sized (0.01 to 0.1%). As yet, its antigen is unknown. Per germline, CDR1 DFQATT and CDR2 SNEGSKA (reference sequence). This CDR3 has 13 amino acids. V lost 1 base and J lost 4, with 8 bases in between. Treatment reported: approximately 10-day PBMC culture with coronavirus spike peptide pools or control peptides (ViraFEST assay).

The TCR sequence derives from a human donor who had recovered from COVID-19. Sequences were obtained from CD4+ T cells from blood, cultured in vitro. This rearrangement joins TRBV20-1 to TRBJ1-5; no definite D call. Here the CDR3 reads CSARARSNQPQHF. Here the CDR3 DNA reads TGCAGTGCTAGAGCCCGATCTAATCAGCCCCAGCATTTT.